This T cell receptor beta chain was obtained from a study of Ad26.COV2.S vaccination and SARS-CoV-2 variants. Sample treatment: around 19 received Ad26.COV2.S at low or high dose, single or two shots; 5 received placebo; per-sample allocation not given. Samples analyzed were those drawn on day 63 after the first vaccine or placebo injection. As concerns this clone: Its specificity is not known.

Study-level points and caveats: Quantification of TCR breadth and depth may have yielded underestimates of total T cell responses.

This CDR3 has 14 amino acids. Trimming stripped 7 bases from V and 1 base from J, with 11 bases between. CDR1 is MNHEY, CDR2 SVGAGI, per germline. Assay used: immunoSEQ multiplex PCR; TCRdb lists only in-frame clones, some missing. There are 300,000 to 400,000 clones in the sample; about 85% occur only once, and around 5.8% lies in the top ten. J is TRBJ1-5 and V is TRBV6-5; D uncertain. The receptor's source is a person between 18 and 60 years old who received the Ad26.COV2.S COVID-19 vaccine or a placebo. The sequenced sample was peripheral blood, obtained in a trial of Ad26.COV2.S vaccine versus placebo. CDR3 region: CASILEESNQPQHF. The CDR3 nucleotides read TGTGCCAGCATTCTAGAGGAGAGCAATCAGCCCCAGCATTTT.